These 6 T cell receptor beta chains came from one sample sequenced in a study of blood T cell repertoires in COVID-19. The assay was immunoSEQ multiplex PCR, and TCRdb's table has in-frame clones only and misses some. The sample records 15,000 to 20,000 clones, around four fifths being singletons. Input material: peripheral blood. These TCRs come from a man aged 60 to 75 with active or convalescent COVID-19.

The gene calls are TRBV5-5 and TRBJ2-7, with 8 bases matching TRBD2. The V gene's germline CDR1 is SGHKS and CDR2 YYEKEE (reference sequence). This CDR3 region has 16 residues. The V segment lost 0 bases and the J segment 2 bases; nucleotides outside the gene matches: 7. CDR3 in amino acids: CASSLVGSGVAYEQYF. CDR3 sequence (DNA): TGTGCCAGCAGCTTGGTCGGTAGCGGGGTAGCCTACGAGCAGTACTTC.

The V gene is TRBV30, the J gene TRBJ2-2; D uncertain. V was cut by 2 bases and J by 8 bases, with 3 bases left in between. Germline V gene lookup returns CDR1 GTSNPN and CDR2 SVGIG (reference sequence). This CDR3 comprises 10 residues. DNA of the CDR3: TGTGCCTGGAGTCTGGGGGAGCTGTTTTTT. Its translation is CAWSLGELFF.

This sequence joins TRBV3-1 (or the pseudogene TRBV3-2) and TRBJ1-5; TRBD1 is a possible D gene (6 bases). CDR3 size: 17 residues. The V end was cut by 1 base, the J end by 3 bases, with 16 bases between. CDR1 and CDR2 (germline): LGHDT, YNNKEL (reference sequence). The CDR3 loop is CASSQGDQRTANQPQHF. CDR3 in DNA: TGTGCCAGCAGCCAAGGGGACCAGAGGACAGCCAATCAGCCCCAGCATTTT.

V usage is TRBV28 and J usage is TRBJ2-7; no clear D gene. The CDR3 is 10 residues long. V lost 5 bases and J lost 3, with 2 bases in between. The germline CDR1 and CDR2 sequences are MDHEN and SYDVKM. As DNA, the CDR3 is TGTGCCAGCAGTCTCTACGAGCAGTACTTC. Translated, it gives CASSLYEQYF.

V gene TRBV5-4 combines with J gene TRBJ2-2; 7 bases line up with TRBD1. This CDR3 comprises 16 residues. CDR1 and CDR2 from the germline V gene are SGHNT and YYREEE (reference sequence). Losses at the gene ends were 2 bases for V and 4 bases for J; bases not matched to a gene: 8. CDR3 sequence (DNA): TGTGCCAGCAGCTTAAGAGGGGGCGCAGGCACCGGGGAGCTGTTTTTT. It encodes CASSLRGGAGTGELFF.

The rearrangement links TRBV5-1 to TRBJ1-1; 9 bases are shared with TRBD1. CDR1 and CDR2 (germline): SGHRS, YFSETQ. This CDR3 contains 15 residues. V lost 4 bases, J lost 4 bases, and 8 bases stayed unmatched. The CDR3 DNA reads TGCGCCAGCAGCCTATATACGACAGGGGGCACTGAAGCTTTCTTT. It specifies CASSLYTTGGTEAFF. Complete variable domain (other parts from reference TRBV5-1 and TRBJ1-1): KAGVTQTPRYLIKTRGQQVTLSCSPISGHRSVSWYQQTPGQGLQFLFEYFSETQRNKGNFPGRFSGRQFSNSRSEMNVSTLELGDSALYLCASSLYTTGGTEAFFGQGTRLTVV.